This T cell receptor (beta chain) was sequenced for a study of OX40 agonist ivuxolimab in advanced cancers. Study details: Patient treatment consisted of intravenous ivuxolimab administration every 2 weeks at 0.01 to 10 mg/kg. Past anti-PD-1, anti-PD-L1 or anti-CTLA-4 therapy was accepted, and approximately 37% had received some.

As concerns this clone: As yet, its antigen is unknown.

Assay: immunoSEQ multiplex PCR; the TCRdb copy retains only in-frame clones and omits some. The data contain around 70,000 clones, nearly 90% of them seen just once; the ten biggest clones take up roughly 11%. Notes on the study in general: With doses of 0.1 to 3.0 mg/kg, CD4+ and CD8+ blood T cells had undergone clonal expansion by week 6. Also showing low normalized T-cell clonal expansion were some of the nonresponders.

This sample comprised CD4+ or CD8+ T cells sorted from blood, obtained in a trial of the OX40 agonist ivuxolimab. The clonotype was recovered from an adult with an advanced solid tumor such as melanoma, head and neck, liver or kidney cancer.

CDR3 sequence (DNA): TGTGCCAGCAGAGACAGGGGCCATAATTCACCCCTCCACTTT. Its protein is CASRDRGHNSPLHF. This chain uses TRBV28 with TRBJ1-6, with 8 bases matching TRBD1. V dropped 6 bases and J dropped 5; count of bases not matched to a gene: 3. Looked up from germline, CDR1 is MDHEN and CDR2 is SYDVKM. This CDR3 contains 14 residues. Together with reference TRBV28 and TRBJ1-6, the CDR3 gives the full variable domain: DVKVTQSSRYLVKRTGEKVFLECVQDMDHENMFWYRQDPGLGLRLIYFSYDVKMKEKGDIPEGYSVSREKKERFSLILESASTNQTSMYLCASRDRGHNSPLHFGNGTRLTVT.